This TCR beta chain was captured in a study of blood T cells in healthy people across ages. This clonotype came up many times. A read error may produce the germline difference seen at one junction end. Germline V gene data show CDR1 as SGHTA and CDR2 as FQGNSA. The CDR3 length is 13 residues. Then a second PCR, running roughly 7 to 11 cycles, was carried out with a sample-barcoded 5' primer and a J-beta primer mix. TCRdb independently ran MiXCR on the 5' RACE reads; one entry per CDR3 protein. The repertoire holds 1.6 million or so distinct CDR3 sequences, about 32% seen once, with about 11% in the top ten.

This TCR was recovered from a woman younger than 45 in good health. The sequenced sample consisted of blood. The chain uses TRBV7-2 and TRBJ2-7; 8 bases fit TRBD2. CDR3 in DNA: TGCGCCAGCAGCCACGGGGGGGCCTACGAGCAGTACTTC. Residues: CASSHGGAYEQYF.